This entry describes one T cell receptor (beta chain). Each individual donor underwent a draw of ten milliliters of peripheral blood. Per individual sample, total RNA of at least 6 micrograms was extracted. Next came a second PCR, run for about 7 to 12 cycles, which used a sample-barcoded 5' primer along with a J-beta primer mix. TCRdb reanalysed the 5' RACE reads using MiXCR and keeps one entry per CDR3 protein. This sample has fewer than 1.5 million distinct CDR3 sequences; around 42% occur once, and the top ten carry 7% to 9.5%. The record originates from a study of blood T cells in healthy people across ages. The CDR3 length is 16 residues. V gave up 0 bases and J gave up 8 bases, with 19 bases separating them. Germline V lookup: CDR1 SGHDN, CDR2 FVKESK.

Sequencing used blood. V is TRBV14 and J is TRBJ1-2, with D uncertain. The source of this sequence is a woman in her late teens or twenties in good health. In DNA, the CDR3 is TGTGCCAGCAGCCAAGACGCTAGGGCCTGGCGAGAAGGCTACACCTTC. Its translation: CASSQDARAWREGYTF.